These 10 T cell receptor beta chains share one sample of origin, sequenced in a study of T-cell reconstitution after alpha-beta-depleted transplantation in children. Researchers prepared the TCRbeta library using unique molecular identifiers, the study reports. TCRdb used MiXCR to reprocess the PCR reads, holding one entry per CDR3 protein. Seen here are around 670,000 distinct CDR3 sequences, around 13% observed once, and the top ten hold 0.65% to 0.9%. The material sequenced was PBMCs, taken before TCRalphabeta/CD19-depleted stem cell transplant. These receptor sequences come from a girl aged 2-15 years with congenital amegakaryocytic thrombocytopenia, due to receive a stem cell transplant.

This clonotype was seen only a few times. J is TRBJ2-5 and V is TRBV7-2; 8 bases are a match to TRBD1. The ends lost 5 bases at V and 5 bases at J; junction bases unmatched: 10. CDR3 length: 15 residues. CDR1 is SGHTA, CDR2 FQGNSA, per germline. Written as DNA, the CDR3 is TGTGCCAGCAGCGACACGACAGGGGCTGTGGAGACCCAGTACTTC. It encodes CASSDTTGAVETQYF.

This clonotype was seen at least ten times. The J gene is TRBJ2-1, the V gene TRBV11-2; TRBD2 agrees at 10 bases. This CDR3 has 15 amino acids. CDR1 is SGHAT and CDR2 is FQNNGV in the germline V gene. Trimming took 7 bases from V and 7 from J; bases not matched to a gene: 10. The chain's CDR3 is CASKQLAGTGNEQFF. CDR3 sequence (DNA): TGTGCCAGCAAACAACTAGCGGGAACTGGGAATGAGCAGTTCTTC.

This clonotype was found a few times. This rearrangement joins TRBV2 to TRBJ2-7, with TRBD1 as a possible D gene (6 bases). Germline-derived CDR1 and CDR2 are SNHLY and FYNNEI. V dropped 2 bases and J dropped 1 base, with 9 bases sitting between them. CDR3 size: 14 residues. Written as DNA, the CDR3 is TGTGCCAGCAGTGAACCGACAGGATCCTACGAGCAGTACTTC. Its translation is CASSEPTGSYEQYF.

This clonotype was seen ten or more times. This sequence joins TRBV12-3 or TRBV12-4 and TRBJ2-5, with D tentatively TRBD2 (5 bases). This CDR3 region has 13 residues. Trimming shortened V by 7 bases and J by 2 bases, and 11 bases separated the two germline ends. The CDR3, as DNA: TGTGCCAGCACCAGGACTCGACAAGAGACCCAGTACTTC. Translated: CASTRTRQETQYF.

The count of this clonotype is one. This clone may be a read error of a much larger clone one base away. V is TRBV7-8 and J is TRBJ2-2, with TRBD1 as a possible D gene (6 bases). Germline values: CDR1 SGHVS, CDR2 FQNEAQ. This CDR3 region has 16 residues. The V end lost 5 bases, the J end lost 1 base, and 14 bases lay between the germline ends. CDR3 coding DNA: TGTGCCAGCAGCGAGAACAGGGCTTTGAACACCGGGGAGCTGTTTTTT. This gives the protein CASSENRALNTGELFF.

This clonotype was seen a few times. V gene TRBV11-2 combines with J gene TRBJ1-1; possible D gene TRBD1, 6 bases. V lost 5 bases and J lost 6, with 16 bases in between. Germline V gene sequence: CDR1 SGHAT, CDR2 FQNNGV. The CDR3 length is 14 residues. The CDR3 sequence is CASSLDYRAAEAFF. CDR3 DNA sequence: TGTGCCAGCAGCCTGGATTACAGGGCCGCTGAAGCTTTCTTT.

The chain couples TRBV6-2 or TRBV6-3 to TRBJ2-2, with 7 bases matching TRBD2. V dropped 0 bases and J dropped 6; count of bases not matched to a gene: 19. The CDR3 loop spans 20 amino acids. Germline V gives CDR1 MNHEY, CDR2 SVGEGT. CDR3 bases: TGTGCCAGCAGTTACTCGAGTCCCGATGCGTTAGGGAGGGAGGCCGGGGAGCTGTTTTTT. Encoded protein: CASSYSSPDALGREAGELFF.

The genes are TRBV20-1 and TRBJ2-1, with 8 bases fitting TRBD2. V lost 2 bases and J lost 2; bases outside the gene matches: 5. Germline V CDR1 and CDR2: DFQATT, SNEGSKA (reference sequence). The length of the CDR3 is 15 residues. CDR3 sequence reads: CSARPREATYNEQFF. CDR3 nucleotides: TGCAGTGCTAGACCGCGGGAGGCAACCTACAATGAGCAGTTCTTC.

This clonotype came up a few times. The rearrangement joins TRBV6-5 to TRBJ1-2; D gene uncertain. Germline CDR1 and CDR2: MNHEY and SVGAGI. The CDR3 totals 15 residues. V gave up 0 bases and J gave up 2 bases, with 10 bases separating them. Written as DNA, the CDR3 is TGTGCCAGCAGTTACTCGAAGTCCAGGAACTATGGCTACACCTTC. This translates into CASSYSKSRNYGYTF.

This clonotype was detected only once. A much larger clone lies a single base off, so this may be a read error. V gene TRBV6-5 combines with J gene TRBJ2-7; D might be TRBD2 (6 bases). Germline V gene sequence: CDR1 MNHEY, CDR2 SVGAGI. The CDR3 spans 14 residues. V gave up 5 bases and J gave up 6 bases, with 17 bases separating them. CDR3 nucleotides: TGTGCCAGCAGTATCTCGGGAAAGGGAGGCGAGCAGTACTTC. It codes for CASSISGKGGEQYF.